Shown below are 7 T cell receptor beta chains from a single sample sequenced in a study of blood T cells in healthy people across ages. A sample-barcoded 5' primer and a J-beta primer mix were used in a second PCR of roughly 6 to 11 cycles. One entry per CDR3 protein results from TCRdb running MiXCR on the 5' RACE reads. The sample gives roughly 800,000 distinct CDR3 sequences, around 25% of which show up once; 9.4% is in the top ten. This sample also belongs to another study, concerning T cells of mothers and their children.

Sequencing was carried out using blood. All receptors derive from a boy between 5 and 17 years old in good health.

This clonotype appeared a few times. As DNA, the CDR3 is TGTGCCAGCAGCCGGGGACTAGCGGGAGTAGAGCAGTACTTC. The encoded protein is CASSRGLAGVEQYF. The chain links TRBV7-2 to TRBJ2-7; TRBD2 matches at 14 bases. The CDR3 is made up of 14 amino acids. Per germline, CDR1 SGHTA and CDR2 FQGNSA. Germline trimming cut 5 bases from V and 7 bases from J; bases unmatched to any gene: 4.

This clonotype was counted a few times. A much larger clone is a single base away; this may be a read error. The V and J genes are TRBV10-3 and TRBJ2-6, with no clear D. Germline CDR1 reads ENHRY; CDR2 reads SYGVKD. This CDR3 comprises 12 residues. With 6 bases removed from V and 0 bases from J, the gap between germline ends came to 0 bases. The CDR3 here is CAISSGANVLTF. CDR3 nucleotide sequence: TGTGCCATCAGCTCTGGGGCCAACGTCCTGACTTTC.

This clonotype was found many times. The chain uses TRBV7-2 and TRBJ2-1, with a possible D match to TRBD2 (7 bases). CDR1 and CDR2 from the germline V gene are SGHTA and FQGNSA. This CDR3 comprises 15 residues. Trimming stripped 1 base from V and 4 bases from J, with 11 bases between. In DNA form, the CDR3 reads TGTGCCAGCAGCTTAGTCGGGGGGCCTTACAATGAGCAGTTCTTC. Translated, it gives CASSLVGGPYNEQFF.

This clonotype was observed a few times. The chain recombines TRBV7-9 with TRBJ1-5, with 7 nucleotides matching TRBD1. CDR3 length: 15 amino acids. J was trimmed by 3 bases and V by 1 base; bases with no gene match: 3. Germline-derived CDR1 and CDR2 are SEHNR and FQNEAQ (reference sequence). The CDR3 here is CASSLGGTANQPQHF. The DNA of the CDR3 is TGTGCCAGCAGCTTAGGAGGGACAGCCAATCAGCCCCAGCATTTT.

This clonotype came up a few times. The rearrangement joins TRBV7-3 to TRBJ2-5; 10 positions agree with TRBD2. V lost 5 bases, J lost 8 bases, and 5 bases stayed unmatched. This CDR3 spans 13 amino acids. The germline V gene encodes CDR1 SGHTA and CDR2 FQGTGA. CDR3 sequence (DNA): TGTGCCAGCAGCGCTAAGCGGGAGGGTACCCAGTACTTC. Its protein is CASSAKREGTQYF.

This clonotype showed up just a few times. The chain is built from TRBV5-1 and TRBJ1-2; 7 positions match TRBD1. Germline assignment: CDR1 SGHRS and CDR2 YFSETQ. The CDR3 runs 18 residues. With 0 bases clipped from V and 3 bases from J, the junction kept 14 bases outside the gene matches. For the CDR3, the DNA is TGCGCCAGCAGCTTGGGGCAGGGGGATTTAAAGGATCACTATGGCTACACCTTC. The encoded protein is CASSLGQGDLKDHYGYTF. The full variable domain, rest sourced from reference TRBV5-1 and TRBJ1-2, is KAGVTQTPRYLIKTRGQQVTLSCSPISGHRSVSWYQQTPGQGLQFLFEYFSETQRNKGNFPGRFSGRQFSNSRSEMNVSTLELGDSALYLCASSLGQGDLKDHYGYTFGSGTRLTVV.

This clonotype was seen a few times. The junction shows a germline mismatch at one end, possibly a read error. The chain carries TRBV15 and TRBJ1-1; TRBD1 agrees at 8 bases. Germline CDR1 LNHNV, CDR2 YYDKDF (reference sequence). The CDR3 covers 14 residues. The CDR3 here is CALARTGPNAEAFF. As DNA, the CDR3 is TGTGCCCTCGCTAGGACAGGGCCGAACGCTGAAGCTTTCTTT.